The clone carrying this T cell receptor beta chain was seen ten or more times. What it binds is unknown. This specimen belongs to a study of T cells in Graves' hyperthyroidism and ophthalmopathy. Amplification of TCR beta CDR3 regions was performed using RNA transcripts as template. Primed by the HTBI set, a first-round RT-PCR was run on the TCR CDR3. TCRdb processed the multiplex PCR reads anew with MiXCR; each CDR3 protein has one entry. Here the sample spans around 600,000 distinct CDR3 sequences, roughly 15% being singletons. Study observations and caveats: Model predictions of ophthalmopathy came a median roughly 6.4 months before onset. Among clonotypes expanded in thyroid above 0.001, most were also found in blood.

A patient was excluded if there was uncontrolled infection, other autoimmune disease, pregnancy or lactation. The study based diagnoses on clinical symptoms, serum thyroxine and TRAb, thyroid ultrasound and orbital computed tomography. In germline, CDR1 is MNHEY, CDR2 SMNVEV (reference sequence). CDR3 length equals 15 residues. The J segment lost 2 bases and the V segment lost 2 bases, leaving 5 bases of the junction unmatched. The rearrangement joins TRBV27 to TRBJ2-5; 7 nucleotides line up with TRBD1. The sequenced sample consisted of blood. The TCR was taken from a woman aged 45-59 years with Graves' ophthalmopathy. The CDR3 protein is CASSLTGARQETQYF. The CDR3 DNA sequence: TGTGCCAGCAGTTTAACAGGGGCGCGGCAAGAGACCCAGTACTTC.